This TCR beta chain was captured in a study of beta chain features in type 1 diabetes. Concerning this clone: What it binds is not known.

Study conclusions and caveats: The naive, central memory and Treg TCRB repertoires of patients appeared to be more similar to one another than those of healthy donors. Within each of all four CD4+ subsets, Type 1 diabetes patients had TCRB CDR3s that were moderately but significantly shorter. Any role of HLA type in TCRB rearrangement remained unresolved here. Type 1 diabetes patients had fewer VDJ junction insertions and more deletions.

The whole isolated RNA underwent reverse transcription, so sequencing captured expressed TCRB transcripts. The data were produced by immunoSEQ multiplex PCR, yet TCRdb's version contains in-frame clones alone and is incomplete. The repertoire includes 40,000 to 45,000 clones, approximately 70% of them detected once, and approximately 2.3% sits in the top ten. Specimen: Tregs from blood. The TCR originated in a woman aged 18 to 35 with type 1 diabetes.

In DNA, the CDR3 is TGTGCCAGCAGTGAAGACAGGACCACTGAAGCTTTCTTT. Protein product: CASSEDRTTEAFF. J is TRBJ1-1 and V is TRBV2; the D gene is possibly TRBD1 (5 bases). The germline CDR1 and CDR2 sequences are SNHLY and FYNNEI. The V gene lost 1 base and the J gene lost 4 bases, with 7 bases spanning the gap. The CDR3 runs to 13 residues.